This TCR beta chain is from a study of blood T cells in healthy people across ages. The study, taken as a whole, reports: Among T cells, TCR beta diversity per million cells dropped roughly linearly as age rose. Long-lived donors carried more naive CD4+ cells and greater diversity than aged donors.

All donors came from Russia, were Caucasian and healthy, and spanned ages roughly 6 to 95. Then a second PCR, running roughly 7 to 11 cycles, was carried out with a sample-barcoded 5' primer and a J-beta primer mix. Samples each returned at least 2.5 million CDR3-containing paired-end reads. Via MiXCR, TCRdb re-called the 5' RACE reads, giving one row per CDR3 protein. The sample shows roughly 860,000 distinct CDR3 sequences, approximately 65% of them seen only once. This CDR3 has 15 amino acids. Trimming cost V 4 bases and J 6 bases, with 15 bases left between them. Germline CDR1 reads SGHVS; CDR2 reads FQNEAQ. On this clonotype itself: Antigen specificity is unknown.

This clonotype originated in a man aged 25 to 40 in good health. The rearrangement links TRBV7-8 to TRBJ1-4; no definite D call. Sequencing was done on a sample of blood. The CDR3 region is CASSYSTQWDEKLFF. For the CDR3, the DNA is TGTGCCAGCAGCTATTCGACACAATGGGATGAAAAACTGTTTTTT. Supplemented by reference TRBV7-8 and TRBJ1-4, the full variable domain reads GAGVSQSPRYKVAKRGQDVALRCDPISGHVSLFWYQQALGQGPEFLTYFQNEAQLDKSGLPSDRFFAERPEGSVSTLKIQRTQQEDSAVYLCASSYSTQWDEKLFFGSGTQLSVL.